This T cell receptor beta chain comes out of a study of blood T cell repertoires in COVID-19. Looking at the study overall: Italy, Spain and the United States were the sources of the convalescent and acute COVID-19 samples. Sample material is recorded as cDNA or gDNA derived from T cells, B-cell-depleted T cells, or PBMCs.

Participant reports of clinical history set cohort assignment. As processed by the authors: The assay estimated nucleated cells by amplifying reference gene primers. Only in-frame clones appear in the TCRdb table, and some are missing; sequencing was by immunoSEQ multiplex PCR. V and J calls and clone size are given by that table; D and trimming were obtained from the DNA. The table records some 250,000 clones, about 89% of them present only once. The CDR3 extends over 13 amino acids. Germline V lookup: CDR1 LNHDA, CDR2 SQIVND (reference sequence). V was clipped by 3 bases and J by 3 bases, with 8 bases between them.

The sequence came from a human donor in a cohort exposed to, infected with or recovered from COVID-19 (not recorded which). The donor label of this sample is uncertain. The V and J genes are TRBV19 and TRBJ1-2; D might be TRBD1 (5 bases). Sequencing was done on a sample of PBMCs or T cells enriched from blood (not recorded which). The CDR3 DNA reads as TGTGCCAGTAGTATTTCGGGGGACTATGGCTACACCTTC. Protein product: CASSISGDYGYTF.